Sequencing of this T cell receptor beta chain was carried out in a study of cytomegalovirus exposure and HLA in healthy donors. As for the study in general: The 110 or so validation repertoires used a platform that matched the one used for the roughly 700 first-cohort repertoires, as a later analysis reported.

V shed 8 bases and J 0 bases; nucleotides not matched to a gene: 9. This CDR3 contains 17 residues. Germline CDR1 and CDR2: KGHSH and LQKENI. TCRdb's table, derived via immunoSEQ multiplex PCR, lists solely in-frame clones and lacks some. The sample shows roughly 70,000 clones, roughly 94% of them seen only once. A word on this clone: Its antigen is as yet unknown.

Notes on the study in general: Reports credit the classifier with highly specific, highly sensitive diagnosis of cytomegalovirus status. The study labeled 170 or so TCR beta chains cytomegalovirus-associated. Among TCR sequences, most were rare, though some public TCRs appeared in many donors.

The source is a man younger than 30 in good health and CMV-seropositive. Sequencing was performed on PBMCs. The rearrangement links TRBV18 to TRBJ2-5; 13 bases match TRBD2. The CDR3 is CASTRLAGGFHQETQYF. CDR3 sequence (DNA): TGTGCCAGCACTAGACTAGCGGGAGGCTTCCACCAAGAGACCCAGTACTTC.